This paragraph reports one T cell receptor beta chain. The table lists this clonotype with a few counts. The specificity of this receptor is unknown. Base qualities are not provided; no much larger clone lies one nucleotide away. V is shortened by 3 bases, J by 6 bases, and the region joining them spans 12 bases. There are 13 amino acids in the CDR3, from cysteine to phenylalanine inclusive. Only the CDR3 region is kept as DNA, spanning 39 bases read in frame from base 1. According to the germline V gene, CDR1 reads WSHSY and CDR2 reads SAAADI. These data belong to a study of T cells in Graves' hyperthyroidism and ophthalmopathy (dated by TCRdb to the late 2010s). Background for the entire study: Peripheral blood was collected at initial diagnosis, before any treatment. A discovery cohort of fewer than 110 patients, 43 with Graves' ophthalmopathy and 55 to 65 with stable Graves' hyperthyroidism, was used to find distinguishing TCR V-J signatures. Prospective prediction of ophthalmopathy was tested in an independent validation cohort consisting of about 20 hyperthyroidism patients and some 16 patients who later progressed to ophthalmopathy. The 75 to 100 discovery patients were randomly split 7:3 into training and test sets. The study also compared thyroid tissue and blood T-cell repertoires from five or six Graves' hyperthyroidism patients. Once sampling was done, hyperthyroidism patients were given methimazole at a starting dose of 30 mg daily, whereas ophthalmopathy patients were given high-dose intravenous methylprednisolone. TCR Vbeta CDR3 sequencing of around 130 peripheral blood samples (fewer than 45 ophthalmopathy, about 80 hyperthyroidism and approximately 17 progressor patients) is reported in the paper. The study at large found these results: Blood samples also contained most of the expanded thyroid clonotypes (frequency above 0.001), which suggests that blood repertoires may reflect thyroid immune responses. In cross-validation, a model built on a 13 V-J signature told ophthalmopathy apart from stable hyperthyroidism with over 85% sensitivity and 81% to 82% specificity, and in testing the same model reached 80%/75%. No statistical method was used to set the sample size in advance, and investigators knew the group allocation. In validation, progression to ophthalmopathy was predicted by the model with 55% to 71% sensitivity and around 75% specificity, a median of approximately 6.5 months before onset.

Ophthalmopathy patients had moderately to severely active disease, with a Clinical Activity Score of 3 or more, a NOSPECS grade of 4 or more, and a disease duration of less than 3 months. The study excluded patients with uncontrolled infections, other autoimmune diseases, pregnancy or lactation. Clinical symptoms, serum thyroxine and TRAb, thyroid ultrasound, and orbital computed tomography formed the basis for the diagnoses. PBMCs were separated from 8 to 10 ml of fresh peripheral blood using Ficoll-Paque density gradient centrifugation. Total RNA was extracted using Trizol reagent, and RNA quality was assessed on an Agilent 2100 Bioanalyzer. The TCR beta CDR3 regions were amplified from the RNA transcripts. The TCR CDR3 was subjected to a first round of RT-PCR using the HTBI primer set and the Qiagen OneStep RT-PCR kit. The libraries were constructed in a second round of multiplex PCR and then size-selected and purified. Paired-end sequencing of the libraries was performed with 100 bp reads on an Illumina HiSeq2000. In the source study's methods: SOAPnuke was used to process the raw data, throwing out any read that contained adapters or uncalled bases, had a mean Phred below 15, or lacked an exact constant-primer or identifier match. COPE v1.2.5 was used to merge high-quality paired reads, and clonotypes were defined as unique nucleotide sequences. Clonotypes were aligned to IMGT TRBV, TRBD and TRBJ reference segments using MiTCR v1.1. Only V-J combinations with frequency above 0.0001, covering about 99% of repertoires, were analysed. A TCS score was defined as the ratio between F50 (clonal expansion) and ExV (chaos), using BLOSUM62-based TCRdist between CDR3 peptides within each V-J. Welch's t-statistics and random forest reduced several hundred V-J features to 13, which were used in a naive Bayes classifier (R e1071). TCRdb reanalyzed the raw reads on its own, using fastp at Q25 for trimming and MiXCR for clone calling, and kept in-frame beta chains. A single entry per CDR3 protein holds the most common genes and DNA from its merged rows. These V and J calls derive from TCRdb rather than the authors' analysis. For this sample there are roughly 530,000 distinct CDR3 sequences; approximately 17% appear just once. The top ten constitute under 20% of the sample.

The receptor chain draws on TRBV10-2 and TRBJ2-7; TRBD2 is possibly the D segment (5 matching bases). The TCR originated in a woman aged 18 to 35 with Graves' ophthalmopathy. Sequenced sample: blood. The CDR3 protein sequence reads: CASSELEVPEQYF. The base sequence is TGCGCCAGCAGTGAACTAGAGGTGCCCGAGCAGTACTTC.